This TCR beta chain was documented in a study of T cells expressing NK-cell markers. Study-wide context: Among the eight sequenced donors, seven tested HCMV-seropositive and one tested seronegative.

TCRdb reprocessed the 5' RACE reads and stores each CDR3 protein as one record, lacking DNA. The sample has roughly 380,000 distinct CDR3 sequences. Germline V gene sequence: CDR1 SGHRS, CDR2 YFSETQ. The CDR3 spans 16 residues. This receptor was identified in a man aged 18-75 years in good health. The V gene is TRBV5-1, the J gene TRBJ2-1; TCRdb designates TRBD2, a call that cannot be tested without DNA. Sequencing was carried out using blood T cells: a sorted CD56 or NKG2C T cell subset, CD4+ or CD8+ T cells, or bulk PBMC T cells (not recorded which). The CDR3 is CASSLFSLTMGNEQFF.